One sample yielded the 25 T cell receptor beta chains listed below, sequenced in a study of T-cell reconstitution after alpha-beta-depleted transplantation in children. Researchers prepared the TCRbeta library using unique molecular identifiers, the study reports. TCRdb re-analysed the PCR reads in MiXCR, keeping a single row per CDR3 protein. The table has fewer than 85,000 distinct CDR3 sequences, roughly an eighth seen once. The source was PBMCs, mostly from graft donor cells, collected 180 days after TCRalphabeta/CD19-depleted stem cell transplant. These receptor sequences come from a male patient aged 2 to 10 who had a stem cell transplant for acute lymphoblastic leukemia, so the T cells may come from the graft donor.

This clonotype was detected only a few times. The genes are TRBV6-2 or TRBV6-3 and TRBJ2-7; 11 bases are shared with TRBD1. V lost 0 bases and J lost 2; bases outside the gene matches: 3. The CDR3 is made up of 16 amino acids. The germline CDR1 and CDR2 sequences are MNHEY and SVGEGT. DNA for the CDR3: TGTGCCAGCAGTTACTCCCGGGACAGGGGGGCCTACGAGCAGTACTTC. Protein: CASSYSRDRGAYEQYF.

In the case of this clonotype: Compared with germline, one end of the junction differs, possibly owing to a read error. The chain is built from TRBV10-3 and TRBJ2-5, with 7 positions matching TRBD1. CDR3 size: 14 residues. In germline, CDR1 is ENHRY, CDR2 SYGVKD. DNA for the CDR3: TGTGCCATCAGTCGCCTGGACAGGCAAGAGACCCAGTATTTC. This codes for CAISRLDRQETQYF.

CDR3 in amino acids: CASSLRVWTEAFF. The CDR3 DNA sequence: TGTGCCAGCAGCTTAAGGGTCTGGACTGAAGCTTTCTTT. The chain joins TRBV5-8 to TRBJ1-1; D is undetermined. This CDR3 contains 13 residues. V was clipped by 2 bases and J by 5 bases, with 10 bases between them. Germline CDR1 reads SGHTS; CDR2 reads YDEGEE.

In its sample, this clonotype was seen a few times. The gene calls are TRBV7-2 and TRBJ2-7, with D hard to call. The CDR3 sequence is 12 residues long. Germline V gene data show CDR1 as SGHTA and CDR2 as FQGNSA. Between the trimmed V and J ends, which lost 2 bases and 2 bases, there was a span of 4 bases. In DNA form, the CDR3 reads TGTGCCAGCAGCTTAAAACCCTACGAGCAGTACTTC. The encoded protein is CASSLKPYEQYF. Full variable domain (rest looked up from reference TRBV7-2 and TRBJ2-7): GAGVSQSPSNKVTEKGKDVELRCDPISGHTALYWYRQSLGQGLEFLIYFQGNSAPDKSGLPSDRFSAERTGGSVSTLTIQRTQQEDSAVYLCASSLKPYEQYFGPGTRLTVT.

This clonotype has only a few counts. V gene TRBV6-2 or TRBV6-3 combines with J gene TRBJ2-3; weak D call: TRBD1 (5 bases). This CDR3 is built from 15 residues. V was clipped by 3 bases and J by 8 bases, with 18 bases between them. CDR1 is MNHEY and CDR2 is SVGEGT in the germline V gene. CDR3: CASSYPLFGQPTQYF. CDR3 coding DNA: TGTGCCAGCAGTTATCCCCTCTTTGGACAACCTACGCAGTATTTT.

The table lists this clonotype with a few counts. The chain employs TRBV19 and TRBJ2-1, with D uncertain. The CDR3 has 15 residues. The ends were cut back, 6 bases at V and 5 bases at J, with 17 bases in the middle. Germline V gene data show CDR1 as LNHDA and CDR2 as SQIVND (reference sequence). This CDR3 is CASRGGRKGDNEQFF. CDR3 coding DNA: TGTGCCAGTAGAGGTGGCAGGAAAGGTGACAATGAGCAGTTCTTC.

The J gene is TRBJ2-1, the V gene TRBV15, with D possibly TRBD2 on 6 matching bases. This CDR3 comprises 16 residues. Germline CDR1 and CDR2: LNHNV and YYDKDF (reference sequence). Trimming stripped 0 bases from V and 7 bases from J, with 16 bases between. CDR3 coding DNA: TGTGCCACCAGCAGAGATTTCCCCGGGAGCGGAAATGAGCAGTTCTTC. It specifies CATSRDFPGSGNEQFF.

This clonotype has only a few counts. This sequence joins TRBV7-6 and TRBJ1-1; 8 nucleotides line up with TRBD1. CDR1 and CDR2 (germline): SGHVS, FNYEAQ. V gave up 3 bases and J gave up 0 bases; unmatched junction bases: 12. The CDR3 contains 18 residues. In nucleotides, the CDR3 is TGTGCCAGCAGCTTCGCTCCGGGACTCAGGGGGCTGAACACTGAAGCTTTCTTT. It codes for CASSFAPGLRGLNTEAFF.

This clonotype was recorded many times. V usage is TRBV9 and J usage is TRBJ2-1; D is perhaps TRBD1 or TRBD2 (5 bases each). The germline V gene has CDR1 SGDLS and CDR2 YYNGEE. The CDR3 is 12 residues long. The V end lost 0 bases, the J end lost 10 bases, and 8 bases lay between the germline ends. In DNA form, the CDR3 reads TGTGCCAGCAGCGTAGAGGGACGGGAGCAGTTCTTC. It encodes CASSVEGREQFF. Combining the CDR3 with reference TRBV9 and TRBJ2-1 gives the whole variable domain DSGVTQTPKHLITATGQRVTLRCSPRSGDLSVYWYQQSLDQGLQFLIQYYNGEERAKGNILERFSAQQFPDLHSELNLSSLELGDSALYFCASSVEGREQFFGPGTRLTVL.

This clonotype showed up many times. The CDR3 DNA reads TGTGCCATCAGTGTGGGGAGCTCCTACAATGAGCAGTTCTTC. It yields the protein CAISVGSSYNEQFF. The genes are TRBV10-3 and TRBJ2-1; maybe TRBD2 (5 bases). Per germline, CDR1 ENHRY and CDR2 SYGVKD. Trimming took 4 bases from V and 0 from J, leaving 7 bases between them. The CDR3 length is 14 residues.

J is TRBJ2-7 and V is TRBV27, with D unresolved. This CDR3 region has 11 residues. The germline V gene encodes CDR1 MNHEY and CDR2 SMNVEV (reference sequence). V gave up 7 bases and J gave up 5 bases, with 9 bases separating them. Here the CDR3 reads CASIGHHEQYF. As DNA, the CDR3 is TGTGCCAGCATCGGGCACCACGAGCAGTACTTC.

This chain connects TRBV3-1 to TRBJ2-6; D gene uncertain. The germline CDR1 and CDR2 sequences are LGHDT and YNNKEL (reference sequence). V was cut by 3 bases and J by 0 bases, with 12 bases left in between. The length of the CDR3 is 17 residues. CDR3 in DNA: TGTGCCAGCAGCCAGCAGGACGGTAGCTCTGGGGCCAACGTCCTGACTTTC. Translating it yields CASSQQDGSSGANVLTF.

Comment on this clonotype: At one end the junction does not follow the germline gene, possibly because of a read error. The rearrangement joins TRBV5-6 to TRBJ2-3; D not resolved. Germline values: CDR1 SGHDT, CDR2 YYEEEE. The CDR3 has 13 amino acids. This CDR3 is CASSFPGTDKQYF. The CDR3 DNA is TGTGCCAGCAGCTTCCCTGGCACAGATAAGCAGTATTTT.

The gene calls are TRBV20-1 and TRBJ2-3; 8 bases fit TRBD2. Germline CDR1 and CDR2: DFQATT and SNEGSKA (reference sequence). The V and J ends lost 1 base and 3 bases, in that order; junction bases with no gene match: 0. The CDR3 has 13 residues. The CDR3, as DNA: TGCAGTGCTAGAGGACTAGCGACAGATACGCAGTATTTT. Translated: CSARGLATDTQYF.

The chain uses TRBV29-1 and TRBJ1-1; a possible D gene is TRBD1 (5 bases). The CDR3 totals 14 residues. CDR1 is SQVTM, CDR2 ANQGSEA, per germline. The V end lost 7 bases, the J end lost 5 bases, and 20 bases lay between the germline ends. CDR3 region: CSAIWSGERTEAFF. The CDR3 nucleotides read TGCAGCGCTATATGGTCGGGGGAGCGGACTGAAGCTTTCTTT.

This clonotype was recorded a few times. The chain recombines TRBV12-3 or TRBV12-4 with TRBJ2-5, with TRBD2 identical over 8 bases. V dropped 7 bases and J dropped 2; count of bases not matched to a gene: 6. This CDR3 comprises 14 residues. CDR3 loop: CASKAGTSQETQYF. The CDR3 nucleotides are TGTGCCAGCAAAGCCGGGACTAGTCAAGAGACCCAGTACTTC.

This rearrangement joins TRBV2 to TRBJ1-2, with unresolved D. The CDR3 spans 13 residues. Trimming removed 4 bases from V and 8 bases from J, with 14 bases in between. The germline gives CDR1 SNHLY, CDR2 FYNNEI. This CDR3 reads CASSVAVLRGYTF. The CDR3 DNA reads TGTGCCAGCAGTGTCGCAGTCCTTAGGGGCTACACCTTC.

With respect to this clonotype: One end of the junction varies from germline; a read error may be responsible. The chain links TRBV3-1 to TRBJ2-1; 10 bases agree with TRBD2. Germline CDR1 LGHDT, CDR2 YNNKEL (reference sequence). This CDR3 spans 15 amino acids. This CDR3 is CACSQAAGGWNEQFF. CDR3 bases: TGTGCCTGCAGCCAAGCAGCGGGAGGGTGGAATGAGCAGTTCTTC.

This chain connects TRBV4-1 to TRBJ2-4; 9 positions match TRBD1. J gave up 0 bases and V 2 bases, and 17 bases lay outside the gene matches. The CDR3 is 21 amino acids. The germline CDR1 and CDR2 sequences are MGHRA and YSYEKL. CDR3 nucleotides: TGCGCCAGCAGCCAATTAAAAACCGGGACAGGGTCCTTTGGAGCCAAAAACATTCAGTACTTC. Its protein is CASSQLKTGTGSFGAKNIQYF.

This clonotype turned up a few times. CDR3 region: CASSLRDSIYNEQFF. The CDR3, as DNA: TGCGCCAGCAGCTTGCGAGACAGTATATACAATGAGCAGTTCTTC. This chain links TRBV5-1 with TRBJ2-1; maybe TRBD1 (5 bases). Looked up from germline, CDR1 is SGHRS and CDR2 is YFSETQ. V was trimmed by 1 base and J by 4 bases, leaving 12 bases between them. The length of the CDR3 is 15 residues.

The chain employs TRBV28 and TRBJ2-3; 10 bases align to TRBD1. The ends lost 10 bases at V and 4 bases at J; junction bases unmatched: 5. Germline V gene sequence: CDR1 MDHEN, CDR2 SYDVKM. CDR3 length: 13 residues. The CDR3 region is CATYDRGPDTQYF. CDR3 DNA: TGTGCCACCTACGACAGGGGGCCAGATACGCAGTATTTT.

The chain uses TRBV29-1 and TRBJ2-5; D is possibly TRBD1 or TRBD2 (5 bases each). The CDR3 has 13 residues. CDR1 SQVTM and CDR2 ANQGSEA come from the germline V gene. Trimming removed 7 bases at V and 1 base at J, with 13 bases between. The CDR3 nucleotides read TGCAGCGCCGGGACGGGATCCCAAGAGACCCAGTACTTC. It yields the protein CSAGTGSQETQYF.

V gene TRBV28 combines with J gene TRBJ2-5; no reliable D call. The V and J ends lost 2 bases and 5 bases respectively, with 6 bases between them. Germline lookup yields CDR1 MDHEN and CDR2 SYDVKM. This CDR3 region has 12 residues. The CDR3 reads CASSLRVETQYF. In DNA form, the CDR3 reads TGTGCCAGCAGTTTACGAGTGGAGACCCAGTACTTC.

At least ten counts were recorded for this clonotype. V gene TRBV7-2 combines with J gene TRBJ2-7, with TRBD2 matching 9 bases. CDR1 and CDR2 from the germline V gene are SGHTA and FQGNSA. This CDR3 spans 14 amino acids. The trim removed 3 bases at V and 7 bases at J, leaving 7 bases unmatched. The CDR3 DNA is TGTGCCAGCAGCTTTGACGGGACTAGCCGAGAGCAGTACTTC. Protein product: CASSFDGTSREQYF.

The CDR3 DNA reads TGCGCCAGCAGCTCCGGAGGGTCGAACACCGGGGAGCTGTTTTTT. It specifies CASSSGGSNTGELFF. The gene calls are TRBV5-1 and TRBJ2-2; D is possibly TRBD2 (6 bases). This CDR3 comprises 15 residues. Germline CDR1 and CDR2: SGHRS and YFSETQ. V dropped 3 bases and J dropped 0 bases, with 9 bases sitting between them.